This T cell receptor beta chain was observed in a study of blood T cell repertoires in COVID-19. Study-level information: Samples came from the United States, Italy and Spain, spanning acute and convalescent COVID-19. T cells, B-cell-depleted T cells, or PBMCs supplied cDNA or gDNA.

V lost 0 bases and J lost 3, with 10 bases in between. This CDR3 is 14 amino acids long. CDR1 is SGHDT, CDR2 YYEEEE, per germline. Authors' data handling: For nucleated cells, counts were estimated from reference gene primer amplification. Libraries were prepared by immunoSEQ multiplex PCR; TCRdb keeps only in-frame clonotypes and omits some of them. V and J calls plus clone size are reproduced from that table; the DNA served to infer D and trimming. The sample has fewer than 350,000 clones; approximately 90% are singletons. V and J are TRBV5-6 and TRBJ2-7, with D perhaps matching TRBD2 (5 bases). The receptor was isolated from a woman in her 30s with acute COVID-19. Sample: PBMCs or T cells enriched from blood (not recorded which). In DNA form, the CDR3 reads TGTGCCAGCAGCTTGGGCAGCGAGGGCTACGAGCAGTACTTC. The encoded protein is CASSLGSEGYEQYF.